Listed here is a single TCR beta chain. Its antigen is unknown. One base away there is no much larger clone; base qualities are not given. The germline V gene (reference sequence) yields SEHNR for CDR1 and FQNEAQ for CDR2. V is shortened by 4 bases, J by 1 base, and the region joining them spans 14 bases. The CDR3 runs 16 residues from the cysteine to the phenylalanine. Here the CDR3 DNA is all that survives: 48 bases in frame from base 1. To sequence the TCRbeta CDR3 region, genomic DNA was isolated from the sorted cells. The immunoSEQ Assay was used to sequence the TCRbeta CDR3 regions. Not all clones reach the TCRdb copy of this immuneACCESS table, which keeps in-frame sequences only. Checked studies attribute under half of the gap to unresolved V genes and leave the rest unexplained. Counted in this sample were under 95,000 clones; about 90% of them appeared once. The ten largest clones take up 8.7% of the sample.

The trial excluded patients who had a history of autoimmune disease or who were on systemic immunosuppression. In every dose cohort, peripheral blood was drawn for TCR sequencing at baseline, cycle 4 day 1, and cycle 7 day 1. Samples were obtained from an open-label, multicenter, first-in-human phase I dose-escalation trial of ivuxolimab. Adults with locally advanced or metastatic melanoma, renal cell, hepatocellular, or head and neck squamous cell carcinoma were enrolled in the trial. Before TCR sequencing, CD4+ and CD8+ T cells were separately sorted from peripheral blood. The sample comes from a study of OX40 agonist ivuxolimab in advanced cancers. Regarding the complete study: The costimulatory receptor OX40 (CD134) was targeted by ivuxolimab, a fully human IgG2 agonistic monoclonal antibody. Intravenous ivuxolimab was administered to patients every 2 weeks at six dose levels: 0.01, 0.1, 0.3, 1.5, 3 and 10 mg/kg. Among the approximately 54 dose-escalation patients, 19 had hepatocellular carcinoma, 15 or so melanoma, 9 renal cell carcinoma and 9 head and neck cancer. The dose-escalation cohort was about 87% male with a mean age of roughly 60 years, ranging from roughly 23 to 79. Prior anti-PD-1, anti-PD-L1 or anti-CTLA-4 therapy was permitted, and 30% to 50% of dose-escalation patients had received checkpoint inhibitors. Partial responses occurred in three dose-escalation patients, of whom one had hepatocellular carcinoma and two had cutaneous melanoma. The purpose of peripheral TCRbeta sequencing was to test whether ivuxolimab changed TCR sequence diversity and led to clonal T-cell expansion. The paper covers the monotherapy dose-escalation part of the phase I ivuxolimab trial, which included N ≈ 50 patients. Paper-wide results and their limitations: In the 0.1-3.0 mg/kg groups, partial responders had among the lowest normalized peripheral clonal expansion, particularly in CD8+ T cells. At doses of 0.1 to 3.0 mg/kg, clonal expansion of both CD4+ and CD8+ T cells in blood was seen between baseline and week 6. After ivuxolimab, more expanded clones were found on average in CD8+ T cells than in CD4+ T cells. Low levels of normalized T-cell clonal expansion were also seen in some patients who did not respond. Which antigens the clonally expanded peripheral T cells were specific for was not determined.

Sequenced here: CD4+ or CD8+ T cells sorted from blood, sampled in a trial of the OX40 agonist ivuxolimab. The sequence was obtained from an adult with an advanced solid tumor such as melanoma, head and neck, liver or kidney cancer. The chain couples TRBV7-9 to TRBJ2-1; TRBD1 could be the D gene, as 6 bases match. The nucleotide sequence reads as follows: TGTGCCAGCAGCTCGCCGGGGCAGGGGTCCTACAATGAGCAGTTCTTC. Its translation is CASSSPGQGSYNEQFF.